This T cell receptor beta chain derives from a study of response to subunit inactivated influenza vaccine. TCRdb used MiXCR to reprocess the RT-PCR reads, holding one entry per CDR3 protein. Of 650,000 to 800,000 distinct CDR3 sequences listed, approximately 13% are singletons. The table lists this clonotype with a few counts. CDR1 and CDR2 (germline): KGHSH, LQKENI. V was clipped by 1 base and J by 3 bases, with 4 bases between them. The CDR3 contains 12 residues. The chain couples TRBV18 to TRBJ2-7; D call uncertain. Sequenced here: PBMCs from blood, sampled 14 days before vaccination. The receptor was derived from a man between 50 and 59 years old who received an inactivated influenza vaccine. The chain's CDR3 is CASSPRHYEQYF. Written as DNA, the CDR3 is TGTGCCAGCTCACCACGGCACTACGAGCAGTACTTC.